This T cell receptor beta chain was obtained from a study of cytomegalovirus exposure and HLA in healthy donors (dated by TCRdb to 2015 to 2018). With regard to the full study: In an earlier analysis of roughly 500 of the donors, less than 350 Gb of sequence data and 120 million or so unique TCR beta sequences from roughly 180 million T cells were reported. Of the approximately 400 genotyped donors, 81% fell in the genetic ancestry cluster associated with self-reported Caucasian donors. Rather than drawing on any new phenotypic data, the later analysis identified candidate immune exposures from TCR beta sequences and the way those sequences occurred across donors. All discovery cohort repertoires had been generated on a single sequencing platform. The study used immunosequencing to profile the T cell repertoires of 670 or so subjects and linked those repertoires to cytomegalovirus serostatus. An earlier analysis of some 500 of the donors applied high-throughput TCR beta sequencing to assess whether each TCR beta V gene segment acted as functional or pseudogenic. Donor age, sex, ethnicity and CMV serostatus were compiled together with the repertoire data. Among about 400 genotyped donors of the cohort, an average of roughly 230,000 unique TCR beta nucleotide sequences was sequenced per donor, of which roughly 17% were non-productive. A later analysis re-analyzed previously published TCR beta repertoires from 550 to 700 donors and added high-resolution HLA genotyping to study TCR occurrence patterns. HLA typing included class I and class II loci at four-digit resolution. High-throughput TCR immunosequencing, statistical association of individual TCRs with disease status, and machine learning were combined to predict cytomegalovirus infection status. The number of typed donors differed by locus: about 620-640 for A, B, C, DRB1 and DQB1; 522 for DQA1; approximately 600 for DPA1; and around 450 for DPB1. Along with the roughly 670-subject first cohort, a separate validation cohort of around 110 different subjects was used. The study aimed to test whether signatures of past pathogen exposure could be identified by cataloging public T cell receptors. Four to six DR-DQ haplotypes were handled as single units for association and clustering, since linkage in the cohort was strong. An early release covering 550 to 700 HLA-typed donors comprised approximately 290 gigabases of sequencing data and 85 million or so unique TCR sequences. A later genetic analysis took genome-wide SNP genotypes for about 65% of the 666 donors and used that subset as a discovery cohort. The paper as a whole reports these results and caveats: Most TCR sequences were seen in very few donors, while some public TCRs were found in many individuals. This cohort had only TCR beta chains sequenced, and the lack of alpha or paired-chain data limited which features could be detected. In a later analysis, several top co-occurrence clusters were reported to appear linked to parvovirus B19, influenza, CMV and Epstein-Barr virus. V-gene and J-gene trimming of TCR beta chains was associated with a missense DCLRE1C variant in a later genetic analysis, and the association was replicated in an independent cohort. When HLA alleles, especially DR and DQ, strongly co-occurred, attributing TCR associations to individual alleles was difficult. Linkage disequilibrium might explain the correlated functional status among segregating V segments, but an unknown experimental factor could not be excluded. Compared with the 666-donor mean, donors in an Asian-associated ancestry cluster had fewer N-insertions in productive TCRs, according to a later genetic analysis. Because the 87-base-pair reads could not distinguish some IMGT-functional V segments, including TRBV6-2 and TRBV6-3, those segments were excluded. The classifier was reported to diagnose cytomegalovirus status with high specificity and sensitivity in both the original and validation cohorts. CMV serostatus was the only immune exposure information available for the cohort. A later analysis associated about 17,000 TCR beta sequences with specific HLA alleles at a false discovery rate of 0.05. Presence/absence analyses assumed roughly uniform sequencing depth across donors, an assumption that may not hold. An earlier analysis of roughly 570 of the donors showed that most TCR beta V segments appeared in productive rearrangements either about 90% or about 30% of the time, which broadly matched IMGT annotations. A cluster of highly shared sequence variants was judged likely to be a technical artifact of the sequencing pipeline. Most CMV-associated TCR beta chains appeared to be HLA-restricted in a later analysis, and the HLA associations seemed to be driven largely by CMV exposure. In a later analysis, the rate of TCR association differed among HLA loci, with DRB1 alleles having the most associated TCRs and HLA-C alleles having the fewest. Compared with equally common non-associated chains, HLA-associated TCR beta chains in a later analysis were more clonally expanded and had lower generation probabilities. Some 16 rarely observed V segments, including chromosome 9 orphons, were excluded from the earlier analysis of about 600 of the donors because counts were too low. HLA typing was unavailable for some donors at each locus, so association tests used only the typed subset. A further reported finding was that TCR beta sequences accurately predicted the HLA-A and HLA-B alleles for most subjects in the first cohort. The study gave a list of about 150 TCR beta chains associated with cytomegalovirus. In vitro tests confirmed that a few of the cytomegalovirus-associated TCR beta chains recognize cytomegalovirus antigens. According to the authors, the approach could potentially be generalized to other disease states and immunological phenotypes.

The library relied on the immunoSEQ multiplex PCR assay. For the multiplex PCR, a mixture combining 60 forward primers for TCR Vbeta segments and 13 reverse primers for TCR Jbeta segments was used. The CDR3 region of rearranged TCR beta genes was amplified from genomic DNA with a multiplex PCR assay. The Illumina HiSeq System was used to sequence the amplified TCR beta libraries as 87-base-pair reads. In the original analysis: A later analysis tallied some 79 million unique TCR beta chains across the 666 repertoires, and around 9.9 million of those chains were shared by two or more donors. A nearest-neighbor algorithm error-corrected the raw reads and collapsed the reads into unique sequences, merging closely related sequences to remove PCR and sequencing errors. To assign V, D and J gene segments, CDR3 sequences were aligned to IMGT reference sequences. For a sequence to be retained, at least a six-nucleotide match to both a V gene segment and a J gene segment was required. Rearrangements were called productive when the CDR3 lacked stop codons and stayed in frame with V and J; all others were non-productive. Following IMGT convention, CDR3 was defined as the stretch from the second conserved V-encoded cysteine to the conserved J-encoded phenylalanine. The earlier analysis of about 640 of the donors excluded any sequence lacking an unambiguous match to a single V gene segment. In an earlier analysis of almost 600 of the donors, a V segment was called functional when productive rearrangements were above 56.7%, and segregating when the standard deviation between donors exceeded 5%. A statistical classification framework was built for diagnosing cytomegalovirus status from the catalog of TCR beta chain sequences. In a later analysis, TCR nucleotide sequences were compared against IMGT/GENE-DB human TR gene sequences so that V and J genes could be assigned. In a later analysis, CDR3 sequences and most-parsimonious VDJ recombination scenarios were assigned using the TCRdist pipeline. In a later analysis, each TCR beta chain was defined by its CDR3 amino acid sequence together with its V-gene family, and reads lacking a unique V-gene family were excluded. In a later analysis, 500 to 650 highly shared, low-generation-probability nucleotide sequences were removed to address suspected cross-contamination and a sequencing artifact. For each public chain, a later analysis derived a clonal expansion index from normalized ranks of inferred template counts within each repertoire. A later analysis computed generation probabilities with a VDJ recombination model fitted to out-of-frame rearrangements, and checked the results against IGoR. In a later analysis, hypergeometric tests were used to score TCR-TCR, TCR-HLA and TCR-CMV co-occurrence, with a repertoire-size bias correction applied to TCR pairs. False discovery rates were estimated in a later analysis by permuting HLA or CMV assignments 20 times. A later analysis grouped co-occurring TCRs with DBSCAN, adding TCRdist sequence similarity when clustering within HLA-allele-positive subsets. Repertoires with fewer than 30,000 or more than 120,000 public chains were left out of co-occurrence clustering, as were a handful of repertoires with anomalous nucleotide sharing. Here the immuneACCESS table is served through TCRdb, limited to in-frame sequences with V and J called. Missing clones are a known gap in these copies; in checked studies unresolved V genes cover under half, and the rest lacks a known reason. V, J and clone size were drawn from that table, and D and trimming were deduced from the DNA. Recorded for this sample are about 130,000 clones; 80% of them occurred a single time. Clones ranked in the top ten supply around 3% of the sample.

Its CDR3 holds 15 amino acids, cysteine through phenylalanine. Of all the DNA, just the CDR3 is kept, 45 bases in frame from base 1. V and J lose 3 bases and 7 bases, and a span of 15 bases separates them. In the germline V gene (reference sequence), CDR1 corresponds to LNHDA and CDR2 to SQIVND. The cohort comprised some 730 healthy bone marrow donors. All cohort members were sampled while nominally healthy, although unrecorded immune exposures were likely present. The donor tested CMV seronegative and was one of the 352 seronegative cohort members. A peripheral blood sample was collected from each donor, and TCR beta sequencing was performed on peripheral blood mononuclear cells. Genomic DNA extraction from the blood cell samples was performed with the Qiagen DNeasy Blood Extraction Kit. About this clone itself: Its antigen is currently not known. Per-nucleotide qualities are absent, and no much larger clonotype sits a single base away.

The specimen sequenced was PBMCs. The receptor was isolated from a male donor in good health and CMV-seronegative. The chain is encoded by TRBV19 joined to TRBJ1-4; the D gene is unclear. The CDR3 protein is CASSIGVVYIEKLFF. The DNA sequence is TGTGCCAGTAGTATCGGAGTCGTTTACATTGAAAAACTGTTTTTT.